This TCR beta chain comes out of a study of cytomegalovirus exposure and HLA in healthy donors. Study summary: Roughly four fifths of more than 300 genotyped donors fell in the Caucasian-associated ancestry cluster.

This clone was observed a handful of times. The antigen is undetermined. This PCR relied on a set of 60 Vbeta primers and 13 Jbeta primers. The method was immunoSEQ multiplex PCR; TCRdb's version includes in-frame clones alone and lacks a portion of them. The sample contains some 180,000 clones, roughly 74% of which appear only once. Study-level findings and limits: Listed as cytomegalovirus-associated were more than 150 TCR beta chains. Likely technical artifact: a cluster of highly shared sequence variants. It was reportedly the case that the classifier diagnosed cytomegalovirus status with high specificity and sensitivity.

Per the germline V gene, CDR1 is SEHNR and CDR2 is FQNEAQ (reference sequence). Trimming stripped 2 bases from V and 6 bases from J, with 17 bases between. CDR3 length: 16 residues. Specimen: PBMCs. The J gene is TRBJ2-1, the V gene TRBV7-9, with a possible D match to TRBD2 (6 bases). The TCR sequence derives from a woman in her 30s in good health and CMV-seronegative. CDR3 in amino acids: CASSLRGAGRPNEQFF. Here the CDR3 DNA reads TGTGCCAGCAGCTTACGTGGGGCAGGGAGGCCCAATGAGCAGTTCTTC.